This entry describes one TCR beta chain. This sample stems from a study of long-term antiretroviral therapy in people with HIV. The germline V gene has CDR1 LNHNV and CDR2 YYDKDF (reference sequence). The CDR3 length is 16 residues. Deletions cut 0 bases from V and 6 bases from J, with 18 bases between. With survey level as its setting, the immunoSEQ assay was v3.0. The data were produced by immunoSEQ multiplex PCR, yet TCRdb's version contains in-frame clones alone and is incomplete. This sample has roughly 11,000 clones, with roughly 91% found just once. This chain joins TRBV15 and TRBJ2-7, with no clear D. Specimen: unsorted PBMCs, collected 0.2 years before starting antiretroviral therapy. The sequence derives from a woman in her 40s with HIV. The CDR3 DNA follows: TGTGCCACCAGCAGAGATCGGAGATTTTTAACTGCCGAGCAGTACTTC. It codes for CATSRDRRFLTAEQYF.